Reported below is one T cell receptor beta chain. Data came from immunoSEQ multiplex PCR; TCRdb stores just in-frame clones and leaves some out. The table shows about 130,000 clones, with about 90% occurring only once. The data were obtained in a study of blood T cell repertoires in COVID-19. Followed over time, Seattle patients had been enrolled while infection was active. The sequence was collected from a man aged 45-65 years with COVID-19, enrolled during active disease. The specimen sequenced was peripheral blood.

The CDR3 bases are TGCAGCGTCTCCATTTATCCGGGCGGGGAGCTGTTTTTT. It specifies CSVSIYPGGELFF. The V and J genes are TRBV29-1 and TRBJ2-2; no clear D. There are 13 residues in the CDR3. V lost 6 bases to trimming and J lost 7 bases, with 15 bases between them. Germline CDR1 SQVTM, CDR2 ANQGSEA.